This TCR beta chain originates from a study of breast tumors, draining lymph nodes, adjacent tissues. This CDR3 is built from 15 residues. Germline CDR1 SGDLS, CDR2 YYNGEE. Trimming cost V 0 bases and J 2 bases, with 11 bases left between them. TCRdb reprocessed the multiplex PCR reads with MiXCR, giving one entry per CDR3 protein. Among under 25,000 distinct CDR3 sequences listed, 43% were seen once. As regards this clonotype: What it recognizes is unknown.

Study outcomes and limitations: Tumor TCR diversity was below lymph nodes but above nontumor tissue. Luminal-like breast cancer showed significantly higher tumor–nontumor repertoire similarity than basal-like.

Sequencing was carried out using breast tumor tissue. The receptor was derived from a female donor with breast cancer. Some clones in this sample may be carry-over from other donors' samples. The J gene is TRBJ2-5, the V gene TRBV9; either TRBD1 or TRBD2 may supply D (6 bases each). The CDR3 sequence is CASSVGGTIQETQYF. The CDR3 nucleotides read TGTGCCAGCAGCGTAGGCGGGACAATTCAAGAGACCCAGTACTTC.